One sample yielded the 20 T cell receptor beta chains listed below, sequenced in a study of blood T cell repertoires in COVID-19. Generated by immunoSEQ multiplex PCR, the TCRdb table keeps only in-frame clones and is missing some. This sample has approximately 130,000 clones, with approximately 87% found just once. Sequenced material: peripheral blood. The receptors here all came from a middle-aged man with active COVID-19.

This clone was seen a single time. The CDR3 region is CASSEAGGGTEAFF. The CDR3 DNA is TGTGCCAGCAGTGAAGCAGGGGGAGGAACTGAAGCTTTCTTT. V usage is TRBV6-4 and J usage is TRBJ1-1; TRBD1 aligns across 7 bases. The V and J ends lost 3 bases and 5 bases, in that order; junction bases with no gene match: 6. Germline CDR1 reads MRHNA; CDR2 reads SNTAGT. CDR3 length: 14 residues.

The chain carries TRBV5-1 and TRBJ2-1, with 7 bases lining up with TRBD2. CDR1 SGHRS and CDR2 YFSETQ come from the germline V gene. The CDR3 has 15 residues. With V trimmed by 4 bases and J by 9 bases, 13 bases remained unmatched. The CDR3 sequence: CASSVRRGTVGEQFF. CDR3 nucleotides: TGCGCCAGCAGCGTTAGGCGGGGGACGGTGGGTGAGCAGTTCTTC.

The chain joins TRBV7-8 to TRBJ1-6; no clear D gene. The CDR3 covers 16 residues. The germline CDR1 and CDR2 sequences are SGHVS and FQNEAQ. Trimming left V 5 bases short and J 0 bases short, with 11 bases between. CDR3 DNA sequence: TGTGCCAGCAGCCCTAGACGGGACTCCTATAATTCACCCCTCCACTTT. Its translation is CASSPRRDSYNSPLHF.

The V call is TRBV7-2, the J call TRBJ2-7; D not certain. Per the germline V gene, CDR1 is SGHTA and CDR2 is FQGNSA. CDR3 size: 11 residues. V lost 2 bases and J 6 bases, leaving 5 bases between the germline ends. For the CDR3, the DNA is TGTGCCAGCAGCTTATCGAGCGAGCAGTACTTC. It specifies CASSLSSEQYF.

The gene calls are TRBV5-1 and TRBJ1-6; D remains ambiguous. The CDR3 is 13 residues long. Germline V gene sequence: CDR1 SGHRS, CDR2 YFSETQ. V shed 6 bases and J shed 7 bases, with 11 bases lying between them. CDR3 sequence: CASTSKENSPLHF. The DNA for the CDR3 is TGCGCCAGCACTTCGAAAGAGAATTCACCCCTCCACTTT. Full variable domain (outside the CDR3, taken from reference TRBV5-1 and TRBJ1-6): KAGVTQTPRYLIKTRGQQVTLSCSPISGHRSVSWYQQTPGQGLQFLFEYFSETQRNKGNFPGRFSGRQFSNSRSEMNVSTLELGDSALYLCASTSKENSPLHFGNGTRLTVT.

This clone was counted once. This chain uses TRBV5-4 with TRBJ2-4, with a possible D match to TRBD2 (6 bases). This CDR3 spans 15 amino acids. Trimming took off 1 base at V and 5 bases at J, with 13 bases between the two ends. Germline CDR1 reads SGHNT; CDR2 reads YYREEE (reference sequence). The CDR3 reads CASSLWSSAQNIQYF. Here the CDR3 DNA reads TGTGCCAGCAGCTTGTGGTCTAGCGCCCAAAACATTCAGTACTTC.

The rearrangement links TRBV25-1 to TRBJ2-7; 8 bases map to TRBD1. The CDR3 loop spans 13 amino acids. J lost 5 bases, V lost 4 bases, and 4 bases had no gene match. Germline V lookup: CDR1 MGHDK, CDR2 SYGVNS. DNA of the CDR3: TGTGCCAGCAGTGGTCCAGGGGGCCACGAGCAGTACTTC. It specifies CASSGPGGHEQYF.

The V call is TRBV2, the J call TRBJ1-1; 7 bases fit TRBD1. The CDR3 is 13 amino acids. With 8 bases clipped from V and 6 bases from J, the junction kept 9 bases outside the gene matches. CDR1 is SNHLY, CDR2 FYNNEI, per germline. The DNA for the CDR3 is TGTGCCAGCCGTCGGCCGACAGGGCCTGAAGCTTTCTTT. This codes for CASRRPTGPEAFF.

The V and J genes are TRBV20-1 and TRBJ2-1; D is unclear. The germline V gene encodes CDR1 DFQATT and CDR2 SNEGSKA (reference sequence). The CDR3 has 11 residues. Trimming took off 4 bases at V and 9 bases at J, with 10 bases between the two ends. CDR3 sequence: CSANPGFEQFF. The CDR3 region has the DNA TGCAGTGCTAACCCCGGGTTTGAGCAGTTCTTC.

The genes are TRBV5-1 and TRBJ2-3, with D perhaps TRBD2 (5 bases). Deletions cut 5 bases from V and 4 bases from J, with 11 bases between. Germline assignment: CDR1 SGHRS and CDR2 YFSETQ. The CDR3 is 13 amino acids. The CDR3 sequence: CASRISDADTQYF. The CDR3 coding sequence is TGCGCCAGCAGGATTAGCGACGCAGATACGCAGTATTTT.

V is TRBV18 and J is TRBJ2-5, with D perhaps matching TRBD1 (7 bases). This CDR3 has 13 amino acids. Deletions cut 6 bases from V and 2 bases from J, with 10 bases between. Germline V gene data show CDR1 as KGHSH and CDR2 as LQKENI. In nucleotides, the CDR3 is TGTGCCAGCTCGCAGGGGGGACAAGAGACCCAGTACTTC. It yields the protein CASSQGGQETQYF.

This clone has only one observation. The rearrangement links TRBV4-1 to TRBJ1-4; no clear D. CDR3 size: 15 residues. Germline values: CDR1 MGHRA, CDR2 YSYEKL. Trimming stripped 4 bases from V and 3 bases from J, with 12 bases between. Written as DNA, the CDR3 is TGCGCCAGCAGCCTTCCGCGGGCGGCTAATGAAAAACTGTTTTTT. Translated: CASSLPRAANEKLFF.

The V gene is TRBV7-2, the J gene TRBJ1-5; 7 bases line up with TRBD1. From germline, CDR1 is SGHTA and CDR2 FQGNSA. Germline trimming cut 5 bases from V and 6 bases from J; bases unmatched to any gene: 7. The CDR3 length is 14 residues. CDR3 protein: CASSPGGVSQPQHF. DNA of the CDR3: TGTGCCAGCAGCCCAGGGGGTGTAAGTCAGCCCCAGCATTTT.

V and J are TRBV29-1 and TRBJ2-1; TRBD1 matches at 7 bases. The CDR3 totals 12 residues. V lost 3 bases and J lost 6; bases outside the gene matches: 2. In germline, CDR1 is SQVTM, CDR2 ANQGSEA. CDR3 amino acids: CSVDDRVNEQFF. Here the CDR3 DNA reads TGCAGCGTTGACGACAGGGTCAATGAGCAGTTCTTC.

This chain links TRBV20-1 with TRBJ2-5; no clear D. This CDR3 comprises 11 residues. Germline lookup yields CDR1 DFQATT and CDR2 SNEGSKA (reference sequence). The V and J ends lost 5 bases and 5 bases respectively, with 9 bases between them. This CDR3 reads CSAEAAETQYF. CDR3 sequence (DNA): TGCAGTGCTGAGGCGGCGGAGACCCAGTACTTC.

The genes are TRBV4-3 and TRBJ2-1; D is uncertain. CDR1 and CDR2 from the germline V gene are LGHNA and YSLEER. V lost 0 bases to trimming and J lost 0 bases, with 12 bases between them. The CDR3 covers 17 residues. This CDR3 is CASSQDVSWSSYNEQFF. CDR3 DNA: TGCGCCAGCAGCCAAGATGTTAGCTGGAGCTCCTACAATGAGCAGTTCTTC.

This clone was seen once. The rearrangement uses TRBV9 and TRBJ2-1; a possible D gene is TRBD1 (5 bases). The V gene's germline CDR1 is SGDLS and CDR2 YYNGEE. V lost 0 bases and J 5 bases, leaving 9 bases between the germline ends. CDR3 length: 14 residues. CDR3: CASSVARQNNEQFF. DNA of the CDR3: TGTGCCAGCAGCGTAGCACGACAGAACAATGAGCAGTTCTTC. The full variable domain, rest sourced from reference TRBV9 and TRBJ2-1, is DSGVTQTPKHLITATGQRVTLRCSPRSGDLSVYWYQQSLDQGLQFLIQYYNGEERAKGNILERFSAQQFPDLHSELNLSSLELGDSALYFCASSVARQNNEQFFGPGTRLTVL.

The J gene is TRBJ1-1, the V gene TRBV11-2, with a possible D match to TRBD1 (5 bases). Trimming cost V 2 bases and J 4 bases, with 11 bases left between them. The CDR3 loop spans 14 amino acids. CDR1 is SGHAT and CDR2 is FQNNGV in the germline V gene. CDR3 in amino acids: CASSLQFRATEAFF. The CDR3 coding sequence is TGTGCCAGCAGCTTACAATTCAGGGCCACTGAAGCTTTCTTT.

The chain has TRBV7-8 and TRBJ2-1; tentative D call: TRBD1 (6 bases). This CDR3 has 14 residues. The germline V gene has CDR1 SGHVS and CDR2 FQNEAQ. Trimming stripped 4 bases from V and 2 bases from J, with 9 bases between. The CDR3 sequence is CASSYRAAYNEQFF. CDR3 nucleotide sequence: TGTGCCAGCAGCTACAGGGCGGCCTACAATGAGCAGTTCTTC. The full variable domain, in which reference TRBV7-8 and TRBJ2-1 provide the parts outside the CDR3, is GAGVSQSPRYKVAKRGQDVALRCDPISGHVSLFWYQQALGQGPEFLTYFQNEAQLDKSGLPSDRFFAERPEGSVSTLKIQRTQQEDSAVYLCASSYRAAYNEQFFGPGTRLTVL.

A note on this clone: Other nucleotide sequences from this sample produce the same CDR3. The rearrangement uses TRBV3-1 (or the pseudogene TRBV3-2) and TRBJ1-1, with no clear D. Trimming left V 4 bases short and J 3 bases short, with 6 bases between. The germline gives CDR1 LGHDT, CDR2 YNNKEL (reference sequence). The CDR3 sequence is 12 residues long. Here the CDR3 DNA reads TGTGCCAGCAGCCGACTCGACACTGAAGCTTTCTTT. This codes for CASSRLDTEAFF.